These T cell receptor beta chains were read from a single sample in a study of shared clonotypes between healthy human individuals. Data came from immunoSEQ multiplex PCR; TCRdb stores just in-frame clones and leaves some out. The table has roughly 2 million clones, roughly 96% seen once. The sequencing sample was made of naive CD4+ T cells sorted from blood. The receptors were gathered from a man between 18 and 35 years old in good health. The CDR3 runs from the conserved cysteine through the conserved F or W. The D gene is left open where the match is weak. A clone size is listed for some rows: how often the clone was seen (once, few, many), or a class if it is expanded.

v_gene	d_gene	abundance	j_gene	CDR3nt	CDR3aa
TRBV4-3	TRBD2	.	TRBJ2-1	TGCGCCAGCAGCCCCTCACTAGCGGGAGGGTACAATGAGCAGTTCTTC	CASSPSLAGGYNEQFF
TRBV9	.	.	TRBJ1-3	TGTGCCAGCAGCGAGGACGTTCTACAGGACACCATATATTTT	CASSEDVLQDTIYF
TRBV5-1	.	once	TRBJ1-1	TGCGCCAGCAGCTTTACGTCCGTGAACACTGAAGCTTTCTTT	CASSFTSVNTEAFF
TRBV28	TRBD1	.	TRBJ1-5	TGTGCCAGCAGGGCCGGGACAGGGAGACAGCCCCAGCATTTT	CASRAGTGRQPQHF
TRBV10-2	.	.	TRBJ2-3	TGCGCCAGCAGCCGCCAGGCGCGAGCAGATACGCAGTATTTT	CASSRQARADTQYF
TRBV28	TRBD1	.	TRBJ2-6	TGTGCCAGCAGTTTCGTGACAGGGGTCACTGGGGCCAACGTCCTGACTTTC	CASSFVTGVTGANVLTF
TRBV2	TRBD1	.	TRBJ2-5	TGTGCCATCTCGGGACAGCAAGAGACCCAGTACTTC	CAISGQQETQYF
TRBV5-1	TRBD2	.	TRBJ2-3	TGCGCCAGCAGCTCCTCCGGGAGGGCGAGCACAGATACGCAGTATTTT	CASSSSGRASTDTQYF
TRBV18	TRBD2	.	TRBJ2-5	TGTGCCAGCTCACCACGATGGCTAGCGGGGGGCACAGAGACCCAGTACTTC	CASSPRWLAGGTETQYF
TRBV5-4	.	.	TRBJ2-1	TGTGCCAGCAGCTTGGAAGAGGTTTCCTACAATGAGCAGTTCTTC	CASSLEEVSYNEQFF
TRBV28	TRBD2	.	TRBJ2-3	TGTGCCAGCAGTACACCCGCCGGGACTAGCGGGGTTGGAGATACGCAGTATTTT	CASSTPAGTSGVGDTQYF
TRBV4-3	.	.	TRBJ2-7	TGCGCCAGCAGCCAAGAGATCGGGCTAGGACTCTACGAGCAGTACTTC	CASSQEIGLGLYEQYF
TRBV11-2	TRBD1	few	TRBJ1-2	TGTGCCAGCAGCCGACGGGACAGCTTCTATGGCTACACCTTC	CASSRRDSFYGYTF
TRBV15	.	.	TRBJ2-5	TGTGCCACCAGCAGCCAGACACACCAAGAGACCCAGTACTTC	CATSSQTHQETQYF
TRBV5-6	.	once	TRBJ1-2	TGTGCCAGCAGGTATGGGACCTCTAACTATGGCTACACCTTC	CASRYGTSNYGYTF
TRBV9	.	.	TRBJ2-3	TGTGCCAGCAGCGTAGTTGCAGGTAGCACAGATACGCAGTATTTT	CASSVVAGSTDTQYF
TRBV7-2	.	.	TRBJ1-2	TGTGCCAGCAGCCGGGACCGGGGCCGTGGCTACACCTTC	CASSRDRGRGYTF
TRBV7-2	.	.	TRBJ2-7	TGTGCCACCACAGACAGTCTCTCCTACGAGCAGTACTTC	CATTDSLSYEQYF
TRBV11-2	TRBD1	few	TRBJ1-2	TGTGCCAGCAGCCCCGAATCGACAGGGAACGGTGGCTACACCTTC	CASSPESTGNGGYTF
TRBV19	TRBD1	once	TRBJ1-6	TGTGCCAGTAGTCCCCGACAGGGTCTTTTGGCGGCCCTCCACTTT	CASSPRQGLLAALHF
TRBV15	.	.	TRBJ2-7	TGTGCCACCAGCAGACCATTTCCCCCCTACGAGCAGTACTTC	CATSRPFPPYEQYF
TRBV25-1	TRBD1	.	TRBJ1-2	TGTGCCAGCACCCCCGGGACAGGGGACGGCTACACCTTC	CASTPGTGDGYTF
TRBV11-3	.	.	TRBJ2-5	TGTGCCAGCAGCTTAAACCCTCAAGAGACCCAGTACTTC	CASSLNPQETQYF
TRBV4-1	TRBD1	.	TRBJ2-7	TGCGCCAGCAGCCAAGCGGACAGGGGCTACGAGCAGTACTTC	CASSQADRGYEQYF
TRBV11-3	.	.	TRBJ2-3	TGTGCCAGCAGCTTAGGGGGGAGCACAGATACGCAGTATTTT	CASSLGGSTDTQYF
TRBV11-2	TRBD1	once	TRBJ1-1	TGTGCCAGCAGCTACCTGACAGGGAGGACTGAAGCTTTCTTT	CASSYLTGRTEAFF
TRBV5-1	.	.	TRBJ1-1	TGCGCCAGCAGCTTGGACACGGTGGCTTTCTTT	CASSLDTVAFF
TRBV18	.	.	TRBJ2-7	TGTGCCAGCTCGCGACTCCAATACGAGCAGTACTTC	CASSRLQYEQYF
TRBV27	TRBD1	.	TRBJ1-2	TGTGCCAGCAGTTTGGTAGGGGGCGTAAACTATGGCTACACCTTC	CASSLVGGVNYGYTF
TRBV7-9	.	.	TRBJ1-1	TGTGCCAGCAGCTTTCTAGGAGGAACTGAAGCTTTCTTT	CASSFLGGTEAFF